The entry below describes one TCR beta chain. Treatment: oral pan-JAK inhibitor, 5-10 mg twice daily. This entry is derived from a study of CD8+ T cells in alopecia areata. RNA, once extracted, was reverse transcribed into cDNA for use as the sequencing template. Repertoires were generated with immunoSEQ multiplex PCR, while TCRdb's copy carries only in-frame clones and drops some. This table has roughly 98,000 clones, more than 55% appearing once. Germline loops: CDR1 SQVTM, CDR2 ANQGSEA. V was clipped by 3 bases and J by 3 bases; unmatched bases: 10. The CDR3 has 15 residues. The chain is built from TRBV29-1 and TRBJ2-7, with 8 bases fitting TRBD1. Sequenced here: CD8+ T cells sorted from blood, sampled at week 4, from a patient treated with tofacitinib. The source is a human donor with alopecia areata. In DNA, the CDR3 is TGCAGCGTTGAGCGTTGGTCAGGGGGCGGCTACGAGCAGTACTTC. This gives the protein CSVERWSGGGYEQYF.